This T cell receptor beta chain was captured by sequencing in a study of early T cells in non-severe SARS-CoV-2 infection. In the study overall: Sequencing targeted bulk RNA from unsorted whole blood, leaving chains unpaired.

Study-wide results and caveats: In VDJdb matching, anti-spike CD8 responses were favored while private and CD4 specificities went missing.

Individual cDNA molecules received unique molecular identifiers during library preparation. TCRdb reprocessed the 5' RACE reads via MiXCR and lists one record per CDR3 protein. Seen here are about 29,000 distinct CDR3 sequences, 4.5% observed once, and the top ten hold under 6.5%. The V gene lost 3 bases and the J gene lost 5 bases, with 11 bases spanning the gap. This CDR3 comprises 14 residues. Germline V CDR1 and CDR2: KGHSH, LQKENI. This clonotype was counted many times. The antigen is undetermined. The clonotype comes from an adult who was a healthcare worker with PCR-confirmed SARS-CoV-2 infection or an uninfected control (not recorded which). The chain links TRBV18 to TRBJ1-5; D possibly corresponds to TRBD1 (6 bases). Sequenced material: whole blood. The CDR3 nucleotides are TGTGCCAGCTCACCCCCGGGGGCCTATCAGCCCCAGCATTTT. Translating gives CASSPPGAYQPQHF.